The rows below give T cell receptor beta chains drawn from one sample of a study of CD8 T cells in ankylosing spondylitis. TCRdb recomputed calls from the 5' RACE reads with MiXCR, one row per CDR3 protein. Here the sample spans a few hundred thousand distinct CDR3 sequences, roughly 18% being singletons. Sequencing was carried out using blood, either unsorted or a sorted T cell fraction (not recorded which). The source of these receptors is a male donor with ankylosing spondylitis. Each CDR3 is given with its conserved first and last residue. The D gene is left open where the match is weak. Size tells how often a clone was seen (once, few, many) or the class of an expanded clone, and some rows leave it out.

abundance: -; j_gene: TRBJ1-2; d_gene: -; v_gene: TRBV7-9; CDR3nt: TGTGCCAGCAGCTTAGGGGGTGGCTACACCTTC; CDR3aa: CASSLGGGYTF
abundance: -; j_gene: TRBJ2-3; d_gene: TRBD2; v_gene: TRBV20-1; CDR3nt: TGCAGTGCCGCGACTAGCGGGAGTAGGGCAGATACGCAGTATTTT; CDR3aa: CSAATSGSRADTQYF
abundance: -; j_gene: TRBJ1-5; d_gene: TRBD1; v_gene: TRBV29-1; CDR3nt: TGCAGCGCCTCCCTGCAGGGGGATCAGCCCCAGCATTTT; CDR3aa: CSASLQGDQPQHF
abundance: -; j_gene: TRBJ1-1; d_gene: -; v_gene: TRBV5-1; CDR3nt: TGCGCCAGCAGCTTGGAGGGTATTGAAGCTTTCTTT; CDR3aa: CASSLEGIEAFF
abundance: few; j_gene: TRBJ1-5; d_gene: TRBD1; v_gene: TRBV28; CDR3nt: TGTGCCAGCGGGTCGAGGGGGCGCAATCAGCCCCAGCATTTT; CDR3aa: CASGSRGRNQPQHF
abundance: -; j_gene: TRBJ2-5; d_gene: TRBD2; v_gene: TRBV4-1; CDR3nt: TGCGCCAGCAGCGAAGCTTCGGGACTACTAACGGAGACCCAGTACTTC; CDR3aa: CASSEASGLLTETQYF
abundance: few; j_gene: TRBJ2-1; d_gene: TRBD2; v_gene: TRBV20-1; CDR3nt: TGCAGTGCTAGAGATGACCTAGCGGTGTTAAATGAGCAGTTCTTC; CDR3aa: CSARDDLAVLNEQFF
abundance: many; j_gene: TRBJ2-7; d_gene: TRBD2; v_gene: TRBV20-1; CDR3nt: TGCAGTGCTAGAGACTTGACTAGCGGGGGGGGGATCTACGAGCAGTACTTC; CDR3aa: CSARDLTSGGGIYEQYF
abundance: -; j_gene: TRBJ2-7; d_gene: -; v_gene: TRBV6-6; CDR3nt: TGTGCCAGCACTCTCGGGACCCACTACGAGCAGTACTTC; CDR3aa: CASTLGTHYEQYF
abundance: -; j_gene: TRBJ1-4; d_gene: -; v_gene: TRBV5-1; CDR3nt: TGCGCCAGCAGCTTACCCCGGGAACCCACCCCGGGGGGTGAAAAACTGTTTTTT; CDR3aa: CASSLPREPTPGGEKLFF
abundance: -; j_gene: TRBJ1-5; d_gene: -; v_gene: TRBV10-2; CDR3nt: TGCGCCAGCAGCCATTTTGGGGGTTTCGGGATCGGTGAGCCCCAGCATTTT; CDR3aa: CASSHFGGFGIGEPQHF
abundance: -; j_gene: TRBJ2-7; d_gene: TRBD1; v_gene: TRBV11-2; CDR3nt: TGTGCCAGCAGCTTCGAGGGGGCAGGGGGAAGCGAGCAGTACTTC; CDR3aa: CASSFEGAGGSEQYF
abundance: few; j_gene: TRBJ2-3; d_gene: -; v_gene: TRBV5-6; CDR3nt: TGTGCCAGCAGCTCGATACTTAGCGCAGGGGGGTCTGGAGATACGCAGTATTTT; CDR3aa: CASSSILSAGGSGDTQYF
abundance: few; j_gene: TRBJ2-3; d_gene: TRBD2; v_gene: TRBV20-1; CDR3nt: TGCAGTGCTACCGGGACTATCCAGACAGATACGCAGTATTTT; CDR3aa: CSATGTIQTDTQYF
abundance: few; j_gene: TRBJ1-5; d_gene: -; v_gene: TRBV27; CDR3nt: TGTGCCAGCAGGATCCGGGGGCTTGGGTTGCAGCCCCAGCATTTT; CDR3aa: CASRIRGLGLQPQHF
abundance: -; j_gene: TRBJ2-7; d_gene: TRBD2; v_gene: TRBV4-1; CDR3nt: TGCGCCAGCAGCCAACTGGGACTAGCGGGAAGCGAGCAGTACTTC; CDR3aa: CASSQLGLAGSEQYF
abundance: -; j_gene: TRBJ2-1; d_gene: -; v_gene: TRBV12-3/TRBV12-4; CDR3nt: TGTGCCAGCAGTTTAGGTACGGGCGTTGAGCAGTTCTTC; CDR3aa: CASSLGTGVEQFF
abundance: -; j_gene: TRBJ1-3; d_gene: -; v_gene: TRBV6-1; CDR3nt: TGTGCCAGCAGTGAACCCCAGGACTCTGGAAACACCATATATTTT; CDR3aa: CASSEPQDSGNTIYF
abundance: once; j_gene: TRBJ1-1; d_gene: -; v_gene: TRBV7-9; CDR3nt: TGTGCCAGCAGTGCTACAGCTGGCGCTGAAGCTTTCTTT; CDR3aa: CASSATAGAEAFF
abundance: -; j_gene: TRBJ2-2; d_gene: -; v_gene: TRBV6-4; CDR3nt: TGTGCCAGCAGTGATTACGGAGGGACCGGGGAGCTGTTTTTT; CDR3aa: CASSDYGGTGELFF